This T cell receptor (beta chain) was recovered during a study of control samples from healthy donors and cancer patients. The germline V gene encodes CDR1 LGHDT and CDR2 YNNKEL (reference sequence). V lost 4 bases and J lost 0, with 7 bases in between. CDR3 length: 15 amino acids. TCRdb's copy holds only in-frame clones and misses some; the assay was immunoSEQ multiplex PCR. The repertoire holds about 31,000 clones, with approximately 95% as singletons. V is TRBV3-1 (or the pseudogene TRBV3-2) and J is TRBJ1-6; no definite D call. This TCR derives from a man aged 55-75 years in good health. The sequencing input was blood. This CDR3 reads CASSPADSYNSPLHF. CDR3 bases: TGTGCCAGCAGCCCCGCGGACTCCTATAATTCACCCCTCCACTTT.